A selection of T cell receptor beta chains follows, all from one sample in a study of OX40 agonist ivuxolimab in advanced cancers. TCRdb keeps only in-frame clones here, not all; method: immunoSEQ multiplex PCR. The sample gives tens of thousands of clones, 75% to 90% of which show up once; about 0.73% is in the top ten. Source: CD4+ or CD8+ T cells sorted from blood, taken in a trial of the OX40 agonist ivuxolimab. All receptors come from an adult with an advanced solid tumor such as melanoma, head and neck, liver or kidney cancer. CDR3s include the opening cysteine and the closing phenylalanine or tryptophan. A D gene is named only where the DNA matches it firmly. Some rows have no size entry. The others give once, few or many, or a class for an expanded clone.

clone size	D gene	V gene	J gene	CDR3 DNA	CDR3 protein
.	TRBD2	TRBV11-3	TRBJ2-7	TGTGCCAGCAGCTTGGGACTAGCGGGGGCTCGGGAGCAGTACTTC	CASSLGLAGAREQYF
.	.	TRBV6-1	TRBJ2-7	TGTGCCAGCAGTGAACCCGCCAGGCAGTACTTC	CASSEPARQYF
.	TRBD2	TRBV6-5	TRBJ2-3	TGTGCCAGCAGAGTCGGGGGGTACACAGATACGCAGTATTTT	CASRVGGYTDTQYF
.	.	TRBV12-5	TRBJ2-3	TGTGCTAGTGGTACGATAACAGATACGCAGTATTTT	CASGTITDTQYF
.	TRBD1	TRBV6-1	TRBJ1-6	TGTGCCAGCAGTTCGGGGAGGGACAGGGCAGGACTCCACTTT	CASSSGRDRAGLHF
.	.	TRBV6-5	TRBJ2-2	TGTGCCAGCAGTTACGTCACCGGGGAGCTGTTTTTT	CASSYVTGELFF
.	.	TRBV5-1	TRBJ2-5	TGCGCCAGCAGCCCTTTACGGAACCAAGAGACCCAGTACTTC	CASSPLRNQETQYF
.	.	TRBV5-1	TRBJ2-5	TGCGCCAGCAGCTTGGGGGCAGCTACCCAAGAGACCCAGTACTTC	CASSLGAATQETQYF
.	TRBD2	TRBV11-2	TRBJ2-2	TGTGCCAGCAGCTGGTCCAGCGGGGGTGGGAGCGGGGAGCTGTTTTTT	CASSWSSGGGSGELFF
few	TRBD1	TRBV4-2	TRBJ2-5	TGTGCCAGCAGCCAGTCATACCCGGGACAGGGCCAAGAGACCCAGTACTTC	CASSQSYPGQGQETQYF
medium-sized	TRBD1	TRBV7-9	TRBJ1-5	TGTGCCAGCAGCGGAGGGGGCGTTCAGCCCCAGCATTTT	CASSGGGVQPQHF